These 2 T cell receptor beta chains were all obtained from the same sample, sequenced in a study of blood T cell repertoires in COVID-19. Data came from immunoSEQ multiplex PCR; TCRdb stores just in-frame clones and leaves some out. The sample holds about 210,000 clones, 75% to 90% seen once. Sequencing input: PBMCs or T cells enriched from blood (not recorded which). Source of these receptors: a man in his forties who had recovered from COVID-19.

V gene TRBV7-9 combines with J gene TRBJ2-1; weak D call: TRBD2 (5 bases). Per the germline V gene, CDR1 is SEHNR and CDR2 is FQNEAQ (reference sequence). The V and J ends lost 0 bases and 4 bases respectively, with 10 bases between them. This CDR3 comprises 15 residues. CDR3 sequence: CASSLANGIYNEQFF. The CDR3 coding sequence is TGTGCCAGCAGCTTAGCGAACGGGATATACAATGAGCAGTTCTTC.

The J gene is TRBJ2-7, the V gene TRBV14; 7 positions match TRBD1. Germline CDR1 is SGHDN and CDR2 is FVKESK. V lost 8 bases and J lost 3; bases outside the gene matches: 4. The CDR3 consists of 12 residues. DNA for the CDR3: TGTGCCAGCGGGACAGCGTACTACGAGCAGTACTTC. This codes for CASGTAYYEQYF. Full variable domain (missing parts from reference TRBV14 and TRBJ2-7): EAGVTQFPSHSVIEKGQTVTLRCDPISGHDNLYWYRRVMGKEIKFLLHFVKESKQDESGMPNNRFLAERTGGTYSTLKVQPAELEDSGVYFCASGTAYYEQYFGPGTRLTVT.